This record looks at one TCR beta chain sequence and its context. Its antigen is still unknown. Counted from cysteine to phenylalanine, this CDR3 has 12 amino acids. The DNA sequence is not available. The germline V gene supplies CDR1 MNHNS and CDR2 SASEGT. The library was made by 5' RACE. Each TCR library was prepared from around 3,400 ng of total RNA. cDNA was synthesized with SMARTScribe reverse transcriptase in eight separate reactions per sample. During cDNA synthesis, unique molecular identifiers containing a 6-nucleotide sample barcode were introduced by template switching. TCRalpha and TCRbeta cDNA was amplified by two nested PCRs of approximately 16 and 10 cycles, with bead purification after each PCR. Before amplification, the cDNA was treated with uracil DNA-glycosylase and purified using the QIAquick PCR purification kit. The second PCR added Illumina TruSeq-compatible adapters along with sample-specific barcodes. TapeStation and Qubit were used to check library quality and concentration, and 4.5 to 6.5 ng of each library was pooled. The pooled libraries were sequenced with 2 x 100 bp reads and custom sequencing primers on an Illumina HiSeq2500 single-index Rapid Run. Turning to the authors' computational methods: PCR and sequencing errors were corrected by UMI-based consensus assembly using MiGEC version 1.2.6. MiXCR version 2.1.1 was used for V(D)J alignment, clonotype assembly and CDR3 extraction. To normalise gene usage, clonotype sharing and MAIT/NKT TCR abundance, the top 1000, 10 000 and 20 000 clonotypes in each sample were analysed. After downsampling to 27 000 UMIs, diversity was calculated as the inverse Simpson index using the vegan R package. Paired Mann-Whitney U tests on discordant twin pairs were used, with Benjamini-Hochberg multiple-testing correction. The reads, reprocessed by TCRdb, yield one row per CDR3 protein sequence and no DNA. For this entry, the V and J calls and clone size follow TCRdb and not the study's own pipeline. The sample's table lists a count of 440,000 or so distinct CDR3 sequences. The ten most abundant clones make up around 2.4% of the sample.

The record originates from a study of monozygotic twins with inflammatory bowel disease (dated by TCRdb to the late 2010s). Background for the entire study: The complete study included around 30 monozygotic twin pairs: 19 IBD-discordant Danish pairs and nine German pairs, of which four were IBD-concordant and five were IBD-discordant. Within discordant pairs, disease-associated traits were sought mainly by comparing IBD patients with their genetically identical healthy co-twins. Each individual had, on average, about 151 000 unique TCRalpha sequences and 181 000 unique TCRbeta sequences available for analysis.

An approximately 2.5 ml peripheral blood sample was drawn into PAXgene tubes per donor and stored at -80°C. Without T cell sorting, total RNA was isolated from whole blood using the PAXgene blood miRNA kit on an automated QIAcube. Peripheral blood from monozygotic twin pairs who were concordant or discordant for inflammatory bowel disease underwent deep TCRalpha and TCRbeta repertoire profiling using unique molecular barcoding. Smoking habits were recorded for all twin pairs, and each individual was classified as a current, former or never smoker. The paper's findings and limits, for the study overall: Distinction between different T cell subtypes could not be achieved in the analysis. TCRbeta repertoire diversity, by inverse Simpson index, was decreased in IBD patients compared with their healthy co-twins. Fewer clonotypes were shared with other individuals by IBD patients than by healthy twins, most markedly in patients showing signs of disease activity. No difference in repertoire similarity was observed between concordant and discordant twins, possibly owing to limited statistical power. Background noise and inter-individual variability may have been introduced into the repertoires by the differing immunosuppressive treatments among patients. The results gave no support for a single strong signal or clonotype linked to IBD.

The V gene is TRBV6-1 and the J gene is TRBJ2-1. The TCR was taken from a human donor with ulcerative colitis or Crohn's disease, or a healthy co-twin of an affected twin (not recorded which). The sequencing input was blood. The CDR3 reads CASSESMNEQFF.